This paragraph reports one T cell receptor (beta chain). As yet, its antigen is unknown. The sample originates from a study of shared clonotypes between healthy human individuals. Study-wide results and caveats: Shared clonotypes: about 5% naive CD4, under 4% naive CD8, about 2.5% memory CD4, around 0.4% memory CD8.

Clones were sequenced by immunoSEQ multiplex PCR, and TCRdb holds only the in-frame ones, with some missing. The table has approximately 600,000 clones, roughly 95% seen once. Naive CD8 isolation took CD45RO-negative cells positively selected for CCR7 and excluded terminally differentiated effector memory CD45RA+ cells. Recent vaccinations or acute infections were absent in the healthy HIV-negative adult donors. Trimming cost V 2 bases and J 1 base, with 5 bases left between them. Germline V gene data show CDR1 as LGHNT and CDR2 as FRNRAP. The CDR3 runs 13 residues. Sequencing used naive CD8+ T cells sorted from blood. The chain couples TRBV12-5 to TRBJ1-1, with no clear D. The TCR sequence derives from a woman between 25 and 40 years old in good health. CDR3 protein: CASGLSGNTEAFF. The CDR3 coding sequence is TGTGCTAGTGGTTTGAGCGGGAACACTGAAGCTTTCTTT.